This T cell receptor (beta chain) was captured by sequencing in a study of T cell responses to AZD1222 COVID-19 vaccine. General observations from the study: The sample set comprised mostly white British donors with more females, and clonal diversity was possibly underestimated. Just a handful of AZD1222 recipients were seropositive at baseline.

In the case of this clone: Its antigen is not identified.

Using immunoSEQ multiplex PCR, the repertoire was profiled, and TCRdb retains in-frame clones only, with some absent. This sample's table reports about 140,000 clones. The receptor's source is an adult in good health. Sequenced: peripheral blood.

CDR3 DNA: TGCGCCAGCAGTAAGGACAGCACTCAAGAGACCCAGTACTTC. Translating gives CASSKDSTQETQYF. The J gene is TRBJ2-5, the V gene TRBV5-1; D possibly corresponds to TRBD1 (6 bases). The CDR3 has 14 residues. V was trimmed by 5 bases and J by 2 bases, leaving 13 bases between them. CDR1 and CDR2 (germline): SGHRS, YFSETQ.